This T cell receptor beta chain was found in a study of T cells after yellow fever vaccination. Germline V gene sequence: CDR1 SGHTA, CDR2 FQGNSA. V dropped 6 bases and J dropped 6 bases, with 13 bases sitting between them. The CDR3 consists of 13 residues. TCRdb recomputed calls from the 5' RACE reads with MiXCR, one row per CDR3 protein. The data contain hundreds of thousands of distinct CDR3 sequences, about 13% of them singletons. Notes on the study in general: Booster samples showed a return of most primary-vaccination clones (under 97% CD4, roughly 85% CD8). Contaminating bulk clonotypes could be abundant in FACS-sorted repertoires. CD4 and CD8 compartments shared a small share of clonotypes.

This clonotype was found a few times. Its target is unknown. This receptor was taken from a man under 40 who received the YFV17D yellow fever vaccine. V and J are TRBV7-2 and TRBJ2-3; no reliable D call. The sequencing here drew on PBMCs, taken on the day of the yellow fever booster vaccination. CDR3 bases: TGTGCCAGCAGTACAAGACATTTGGATACGCAGTATTTT. Its translation is CASSTRHLDTQYF.